Described below is a single TCR beta chain sequence and its context. There is no known antigen for this receptor. Base quality data are lacking; no much larger clone is found one base away. The record originates from a study of cytomegalovirus exposure and HLA in healthy donors (dated by TCRdb to about 2017). Notes on the research overall: An earlier analysis of a few hundred of the donors reported around 280 Gb of sequence data and 95 million to 120 million unique TCR beta sequences obtained from roughly 180 million T cells. An early release covering 550 to 700 HLA-typed donors comprised about 300 gigabases of sequencing data and around 85 million unique TCR sequences. High-throughput TCR immunosequencing, statistical association of individual TCRs with disease status, and machine learning were combined to predict cytomegalovirus infection status. An earlier analysis of 587 of the donors used high-throughput TCR beta sequencing to judge whether each TCR beta V gene segment behaved as functional or pseudogenic. The number of typed donors differed by locus: 629-630 for A, B, C, DRB1 and DQB1; 522 for DQA1; roughly 600 for DPA1; and some 470 for DPB1. Several DR-DQ haplotypes were handled as single units for association and clustering, since linkage in the cohort was strong. In a later genetic analysis, genome-wide SNP genotypes for 398 of the 666 donors were used, and that subset was treated as a discovery cohort. HLA typing covered class I and class II loci at four-digit resolution. Across around 400 genotyped donors of the cohort, an average of about 240,000 unique TCR beta nucleotide sequences per donor were sequenced, and roughly 17% of those sequences were non-productive. To study patterns of TCR occurrence, a later analysis re-analyzed previously published TCR beta repertoires from 700 or so donors and added high-resolution HLA genotyping. Using immunosequencing, the study profiled T cell repertoires from about 610 subjects and related those repertoires to cytomegalovirus serostatus. Of the roughly 400 genotyped donors, less than 85% were placed in the genetic ancestry cluster associated with self-reported Caucasian donors. Every repertoire in the discovery cohort had been generated on one and the same sequencing platform. The study was designed to test whether signatures of past pathogen exposure could be identified by cataloging public T cell receptors. Rather than using new phenotypic data, the later analysis identified candidate immune exposures from TCR beta sequences and from how often those sequences occurred across donors. Donor age, sex, ethnicity and CMV serostatus were compiled alongside the repertoire data. In addition to the first cohort of about 650 subjects, a separate validation cohort of 100 to 150 different subjects was used.

Broad study findings and their caveats: According to a later analysis, parvovirus B19, influenza, CMV and Epstein-Barr virus appeared linked to several top co-occurrence clusters. In a later genetic analysis, a missense DCLRE1C variant was associated with V-gene and J-gene trimming of TCR beta chains, and the association was replicated in an independent cohort. The study listed 170 or so TCR beta chains as associated with cytomegalovirus. In vitro tests confirmed that a few of the cytomegalovirus-associated TCR beta chains recognize cytomegalovirus antigens. Correlated functional status among segregating V segments might be attributable to linkage disequilibrium, but an unknown experimental factor could not be ruled out. In a later analysis, HLA-associated TCR beta chains were found to be more clonally expanded and to have lower generation probabilities than equally common non-associated chains. Because counts were too low, 15 to 20 rarely observed V segments, including chromosome 9 orphons, were excluded from the earlier analysis of roughly 580 of the donors. An earlier analysis of 587 of the donors showed that most TCR beta V segments appeared in productive rearrangements either about 87% or about 30% of the time, which broadly matched IMGT annotations. Sequencing depth was assumed to be roughly uniform across donors in the presence/absence analyses, though that assumption may not hold. Because HLA typing was missing for some donors at each locus, association tests included only the typed subset. In this cohort, only TCR beta chains were sequenced, and detectable features were limited by the absence of alpha or paired-chain data. In a later analysis, most CMV-associated TCR beta chains were found to appear HLA-restricted, with HLA associations seemingly driven largely by CMV exposure. Most TCR sequences were observed very rarely across donors, whereas some public TCRs were present in many individuals. In a later genetic analysis, fewer N-insertions in productive TCRs were reported among donors in an Asian-associated ancestry cluster than the approximately 710-donor mean. A further reported finding was that TCR beta sequences accurately predicted the HLA-A and HLA-B alleles for most subjects in the first cohort. The authors suggested that the approach could potentially be generalized to other disease states and immunological phenotypes. Because the 87-base-pair reads could not distinguish some IMGT-functional V segments, including TRBV6-2 and TRBV6-3, those segments were excluded. In a later analysis, the rate of TCR association differed among HLA loci, with DRB1 alleles having the most associated TCRs and HLA-C alleles having the fewest. A later analysis associated about 17,000 TCR beta sequences with specific HLA alleles at a false discovery rate of 0.05. A cluster of highly shared sequence variants was judged likely to be a technical artifact of the sequencing pipeline. The only immune exposure information available for the cohort was CMV serostatus. The classifier was reported to diagnose cytomegalovirus status with high specificity and sensitivity in both the original and validation cohorts. Strong co-occurrence of HLA alleles, especially DR and DQ, made assigning TCR associations to individual alleles difficult.

The library was produced with the immunoSEQ multiplex PCR assay. A mixture of 60 forward primers for TCR Vbeta segments and 13 reverse primers for TCR Jbeta segments was used in the multiplex PCR. The CDR3 region of rearranged TCR beta genes was amplified from genomic DNA by a multiplex PCR assay. The amplified TCR beta libraries were sequenced on the Illumina HiSeq System as 87-base-pair reads. Turning to the authors' computational methods: A later analysis tallied about 77 million unique TCR beta chains across the 600 to 700 repertoires, and some 12 million of those chains were shared by two or more donors. Raw reads were error-corrected and collapsed into unique sequences by a nearest-neighbor algorithm in which closely related sequences were merged to remove PCR and sequencing errors. V, D and J gene segments were assigned by aligning CDR3 sequences to IMGT reference sequences. For a sequence to be retained, a match of at least six nucleotides to both a V gene segment and a J gene segment was required. Rearrangements were called productive when the CDR3 lacked stop codons and stayed in frame with V and J; all others were non-productive. Following IMGT convention, CDR3 was defined as the stretch from the second conserved V-encoded cysteine to the conserved J-encoded phenylalanine. In an earlier analysis of some 550 of the donors, sequences lacking an unambiguous match to a single V gene segment were excluded. An earlier analysis of roughly 590 of the donors called V segments functional above 56.7% productive rearrangements and segregating when the between-donor standard deviation exceeded 5%. A statistical classification framework was built for diagnosing cytomegalovirus status from the catalog of TCR beta chain sequences. In a later analysis, TCR nucleotide sequences were compared against IMGT/GENE-DB human TR gene sequences so that V and J genes could be assigned. A later analysis assigned CDR3 sequences and most-parsimonious VDJ recombination scenarios with the TCRdist pipeline. In a later analysis, every TCR beta chain was defined by the combination of its CDR3 amino acid sequence and its V-gene family, and reads without a unique V-gene family were dropped. As a way to deal with suspected cross-contamination and a sequencing artifact, a later analysis dropped 450 to 600 nucleotide sequences that were highly shared and had low generation probability. In a later analysis, a clonal expansion index for each public chain was calculated from normalized within-repertoire ranks of inferred template counts. In a later analysis, generation probabilities were computed with a VDJ recombination model fitted to out-of-frame rearrangements, and the resulting probabilities were checked against IGoR. Hypergeometric tests were used in a later analysis to score TCR-TCR, TCR-HLA and TCR-CMV co-occurrence, with a repertoire-size bias correction applied to the TCR pairs. A later analysis estimated false discovery rates by permuting HLA or CMV assignments 20 times. In a later analysis, co-occurring TCRs were grouped using DBSCAN, with TCRdist sequence similarity added in when clustering inside HLA-allele-positive subsets. Repertoires with fewer than 30,000 or more than 120,000 public chains were left out of co-occurrence clustering, as were about 5 repertoires with anomalous nucleotide sharing. As stored in TCRdb, this immuneACCESS dataset retains in-frame rearrangements with V and J assigned. A fraction of the clones does not appear; measured against another copy, unresolved V genes explain less than half of the discrepancy, and the remainder lacks a known reason. Clone size and V and J calls were adopted from that table, with D and trimming inferred from the DNA. Counted in this sample were roughly 190,000 clones; less than 85% of them appeared once. The ten most abundant clones make up more than 4% of the sample.

The cohort was made up of 500 to 800 healthy bone marrow donors. Cohort members were all nominally healthy when sampled, although unrecorded immune exposures were likely present. The donor was CMV seropositive and was included in the group of some 290 seropositive cohort members. A peripheral blood sample was provided by each donor, and peripheral blood mononuclear cells were used for TCR beta sequencing. Genomic DNA extraction from the blood cell samples was performed with the Qiagen DNeasy Blood Extraction Kit. Taken from the germline V gene (reference sequence), the CDR1 and CDR2 loops are LNHNV and YYDKDF. Inclusive of the bounding cysteine and phenylalanine, the CDR3 is 14 residues long. The read is trimmed to its CDR3 DNA, 42 bases read in frame from base 1. The germline V end is reduced by 4 bases and the J end by 2 bases; junction bases left unmatched: 2.

This receptor was taken from a man aged 30 to 45 in good health and CMV-seropositive. The V gene is TRBV15 and the J gene is TRBJ2-5, with 9 bases matching TRBD1. The sample comprised PBMCs. The CDR3 amino acid sequence is: CATSTGQGQETQYF. The bases read TGTGCCACCAGCACAGGACAGGGGCAAGAGACCCAGTACTTC.